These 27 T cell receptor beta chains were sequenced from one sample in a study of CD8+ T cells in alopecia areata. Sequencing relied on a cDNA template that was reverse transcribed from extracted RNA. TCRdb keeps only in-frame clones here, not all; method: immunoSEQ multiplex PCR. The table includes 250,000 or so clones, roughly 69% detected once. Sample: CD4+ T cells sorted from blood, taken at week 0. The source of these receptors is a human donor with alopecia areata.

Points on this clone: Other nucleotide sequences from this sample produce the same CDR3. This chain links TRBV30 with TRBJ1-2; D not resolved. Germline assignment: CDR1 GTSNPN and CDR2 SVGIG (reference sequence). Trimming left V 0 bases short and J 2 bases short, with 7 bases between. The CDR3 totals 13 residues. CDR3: CAWSVLGNYGYTF. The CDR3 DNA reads TGTGCCTGGAGTGTATTAGGGAACTATGGCTACACCTTC.

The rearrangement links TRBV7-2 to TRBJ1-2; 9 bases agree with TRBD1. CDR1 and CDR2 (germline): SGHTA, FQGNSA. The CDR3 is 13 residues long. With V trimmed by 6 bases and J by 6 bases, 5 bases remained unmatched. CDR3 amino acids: CASRITGGHGYTF. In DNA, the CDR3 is TGTGCCAGCAGAATAACAGGGGGCCATGGCTACACCTTC.

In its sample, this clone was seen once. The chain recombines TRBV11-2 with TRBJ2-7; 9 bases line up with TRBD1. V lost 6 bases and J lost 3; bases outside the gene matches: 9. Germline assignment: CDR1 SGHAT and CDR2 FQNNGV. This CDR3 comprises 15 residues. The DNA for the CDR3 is TGTGCCAGCAGACCGGGACAGGGAGTTAGCTACGAGCAGTACTTC. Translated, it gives CASRPGQGVSYEQYF.

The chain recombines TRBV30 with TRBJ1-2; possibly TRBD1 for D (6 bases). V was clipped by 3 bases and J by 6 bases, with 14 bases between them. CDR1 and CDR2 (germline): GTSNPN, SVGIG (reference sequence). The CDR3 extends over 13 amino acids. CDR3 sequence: CAWRQGGSNGYTF. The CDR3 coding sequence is TGTGCCTGGAGACAGGGAGGATCGAATGGCTACACCTTC.

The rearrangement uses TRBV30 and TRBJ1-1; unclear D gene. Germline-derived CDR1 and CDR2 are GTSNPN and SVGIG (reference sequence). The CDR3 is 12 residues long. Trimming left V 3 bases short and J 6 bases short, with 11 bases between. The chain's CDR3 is CAWRVLNSEAFF. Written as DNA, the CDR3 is TGTGCCTGGAGGGTCCTCAACTCTGAAGCTTTCTTT.

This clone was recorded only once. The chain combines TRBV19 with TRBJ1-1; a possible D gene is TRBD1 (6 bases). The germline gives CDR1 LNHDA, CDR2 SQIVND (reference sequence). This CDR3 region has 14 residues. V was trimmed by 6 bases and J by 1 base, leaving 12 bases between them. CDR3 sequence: CASSLHRENTEAFF. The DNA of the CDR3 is TGTGCCAGTAGCCTTCACAGGGAGAACACTGAAGCTTTCTTT.

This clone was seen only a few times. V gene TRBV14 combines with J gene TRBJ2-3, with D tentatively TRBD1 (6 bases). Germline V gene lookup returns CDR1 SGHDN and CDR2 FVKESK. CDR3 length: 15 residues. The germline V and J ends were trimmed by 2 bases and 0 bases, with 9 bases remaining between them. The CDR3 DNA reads TGTGCCAGCAGCCAAAGGGGGTTCAGCACAGATACGCAGTATTTT. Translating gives CASSQRGFSTDTQYF.

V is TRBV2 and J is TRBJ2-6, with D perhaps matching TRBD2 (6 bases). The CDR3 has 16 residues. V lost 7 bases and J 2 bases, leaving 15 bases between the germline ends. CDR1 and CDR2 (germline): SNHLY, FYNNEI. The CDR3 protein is CASNRGGDAGANVLTF. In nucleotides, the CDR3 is TGTGCCAGCAACCGCGGAGGGGATGCTGGGGCCAACGTCCTGACTTTC.

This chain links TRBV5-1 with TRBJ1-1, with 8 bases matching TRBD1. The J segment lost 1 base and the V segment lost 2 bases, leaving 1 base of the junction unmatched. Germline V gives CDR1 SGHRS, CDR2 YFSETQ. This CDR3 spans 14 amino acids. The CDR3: CASSFGTGNTEAFF. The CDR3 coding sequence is TGCGCCAGCAGCTTCGGGACAGGGAACACTGAAGCTTTCTTT.

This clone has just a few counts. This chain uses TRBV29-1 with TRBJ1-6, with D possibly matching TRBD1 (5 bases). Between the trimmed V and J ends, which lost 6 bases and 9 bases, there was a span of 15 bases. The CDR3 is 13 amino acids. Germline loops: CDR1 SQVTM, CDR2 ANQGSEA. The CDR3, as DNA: TGCAGCGTACAGGACGCTGGGCGTTCACCCCTCCACTTT. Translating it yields CSVQDAGRSPLHF.

CDR3 in DNA: TGTGCCAGCAGTGAAAAGGCAGGCCGTGGGTTCGGGCAGCCCCAGCATTTT. It is translated as CASSEKAGRGFGQPQHF. V gene TRBV2 combines with J gene TRBJ1-5, with D hard to call. This CDR3 is 17 amino acids long. Germline V gene lookup returns CDR1 SNHLY and CDR2 FYNNEI. V gave up 2 bases and J gave up 7 bases, with 21 bases separating them.

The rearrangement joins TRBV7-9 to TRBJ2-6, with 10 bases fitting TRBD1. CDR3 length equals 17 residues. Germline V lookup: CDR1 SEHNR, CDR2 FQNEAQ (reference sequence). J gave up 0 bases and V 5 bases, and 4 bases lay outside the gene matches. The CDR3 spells CASSPRTGGSGANVLTF. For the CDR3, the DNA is TGTGCCAGCAGCCCTCGGACAGGGGGCTCTGGGGCCAACGTCCTGACTTTC. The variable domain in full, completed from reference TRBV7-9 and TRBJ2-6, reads DTGVSQNPRHKITKRGQNVTFRCDPISEHNRLYWYRQTLGQGPEFLTYFQNEAQLEKSRLLSDRFSAERPKGSFSTLEIQRTEQGDSAMYLCASSPRTGGSGANVLTFGAGSRLTVL.

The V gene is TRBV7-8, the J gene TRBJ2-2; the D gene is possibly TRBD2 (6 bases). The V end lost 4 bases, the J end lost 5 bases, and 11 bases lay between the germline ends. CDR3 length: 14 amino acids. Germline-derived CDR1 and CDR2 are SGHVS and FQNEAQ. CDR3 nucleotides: TGTGCCAGCAGCTCGGGAGCGGAAACCGGGGAGCTGTTTTTT. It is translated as CASSSGAETGELFF.

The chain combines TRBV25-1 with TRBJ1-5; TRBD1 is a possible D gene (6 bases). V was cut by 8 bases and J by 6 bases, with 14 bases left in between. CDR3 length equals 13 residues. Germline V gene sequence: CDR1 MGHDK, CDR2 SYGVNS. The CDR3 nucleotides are TGTGCCAGCTCCTTGGGGGCTCGTCAGCCCCAGCATTTT. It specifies CASSLGARQPQHF.

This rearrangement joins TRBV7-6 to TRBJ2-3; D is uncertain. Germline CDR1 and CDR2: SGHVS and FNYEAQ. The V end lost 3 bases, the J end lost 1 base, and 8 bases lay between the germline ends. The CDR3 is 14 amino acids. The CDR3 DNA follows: TGTGCCAGCAGCTTCACTGTAGGCACAGATACGCAGTATTTT. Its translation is CASSFTVGTDTQYF.

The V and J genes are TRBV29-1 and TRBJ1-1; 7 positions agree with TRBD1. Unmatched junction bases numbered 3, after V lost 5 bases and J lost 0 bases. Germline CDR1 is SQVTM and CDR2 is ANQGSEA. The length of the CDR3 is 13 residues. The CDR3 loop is CSVRQGMNTEAFF. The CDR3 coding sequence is TGCAGCGTTCGACAGGGTATGAACACTGAAGCTTTCTTT.

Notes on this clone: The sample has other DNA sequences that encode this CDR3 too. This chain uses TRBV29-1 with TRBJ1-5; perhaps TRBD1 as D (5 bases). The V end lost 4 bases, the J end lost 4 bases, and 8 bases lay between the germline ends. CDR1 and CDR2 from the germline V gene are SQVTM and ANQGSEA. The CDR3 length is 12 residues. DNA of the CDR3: TGCAGCGTTGCGGGGGTTAATCAGCCCCAGCATTTT. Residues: CSVAGVNQPQHF.

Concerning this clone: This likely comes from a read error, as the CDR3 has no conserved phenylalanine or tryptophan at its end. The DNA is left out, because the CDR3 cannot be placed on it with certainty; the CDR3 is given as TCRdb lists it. The CDR3 here is CASSAWTVGI. V is TRBV6-1 and J is TRBJ1-2; the D call in the table, TRBD1, was not verified against the DNA. Per germline, CDR1 MNHNS and CDR2 SASEGT. The CDR3 spans 10 amino acids, including both terminal residues.

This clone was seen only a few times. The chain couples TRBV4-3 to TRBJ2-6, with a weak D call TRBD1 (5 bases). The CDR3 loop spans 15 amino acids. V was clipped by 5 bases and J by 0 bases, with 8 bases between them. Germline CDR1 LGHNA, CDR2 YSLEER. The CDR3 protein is CASSSQVSGANVLTF. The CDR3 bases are TGCGCCAGCAGCTCACAGGTCTCTGGGGCCAACGTCCTGACTTTC.

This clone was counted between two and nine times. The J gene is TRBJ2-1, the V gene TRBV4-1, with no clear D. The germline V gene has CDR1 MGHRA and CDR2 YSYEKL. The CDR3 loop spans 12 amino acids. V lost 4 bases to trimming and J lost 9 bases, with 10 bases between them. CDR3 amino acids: CASSLSRREQFF. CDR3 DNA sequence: TGCGCCAGCAGCCTAAGCCGGCGTGAGCAGTTCTTC.

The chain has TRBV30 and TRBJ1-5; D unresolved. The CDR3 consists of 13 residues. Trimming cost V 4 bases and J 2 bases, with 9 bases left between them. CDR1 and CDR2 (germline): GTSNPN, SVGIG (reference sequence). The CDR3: CAWNDVRNQPQHF. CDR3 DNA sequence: TGTGCCTGGAATGACGTCCGCAATCAGCCCCAGCATTTT.

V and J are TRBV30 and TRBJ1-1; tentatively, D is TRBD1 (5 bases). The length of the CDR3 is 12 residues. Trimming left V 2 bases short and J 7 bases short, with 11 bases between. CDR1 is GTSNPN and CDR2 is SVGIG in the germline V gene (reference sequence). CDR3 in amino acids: CAWSPREIEAFF. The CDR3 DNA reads TGTGCCTGGAGTCCCAGGGAGATTGAAGCTTTCTTT. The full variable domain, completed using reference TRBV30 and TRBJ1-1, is SQTIHQWPATLVQPVGSPLSLECTVEGTSNPNLYWYRQAAGRGLQLLFYSVGIGQISSEVPQNLSASRPQDRQFILSSKKLLLSDSGFYLCAWSPREIEAFFGQGTRLTVV.

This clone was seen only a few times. In DNA, the CDR3 is TGTGCCAGCAGCTTTTTAGCGAACACTGAAGCTTTCTTT. This gives the protein CASSFLANTEAFF. The V call is TRBV11-1, the J call TRBJ1-1; the D is unclear. Germline V gene lookup returns CDR1 SGHAT and CDR2 FQDESV (reference sequence). Trimming removed 3 bases at V and 1 base at J, with 6 bases between. The CDR3 consists of 13 residues.

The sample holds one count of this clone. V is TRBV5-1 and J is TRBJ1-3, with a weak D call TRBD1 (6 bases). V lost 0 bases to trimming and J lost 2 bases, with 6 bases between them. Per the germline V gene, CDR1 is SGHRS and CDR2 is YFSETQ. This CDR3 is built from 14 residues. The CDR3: CASSLDRAGNTIYF. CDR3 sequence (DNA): TGCGCCAGCAGCTTGGACAGGGCTGGAAACACCATATATTTT.

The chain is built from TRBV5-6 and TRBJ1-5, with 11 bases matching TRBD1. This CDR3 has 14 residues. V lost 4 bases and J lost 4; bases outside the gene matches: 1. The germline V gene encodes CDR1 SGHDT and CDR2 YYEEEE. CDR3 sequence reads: CASSGTGGNQPQHF. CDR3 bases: TGTGCCAGCAGCGGGACAGGGGGGAATCAGCCCCAGCATTTT.

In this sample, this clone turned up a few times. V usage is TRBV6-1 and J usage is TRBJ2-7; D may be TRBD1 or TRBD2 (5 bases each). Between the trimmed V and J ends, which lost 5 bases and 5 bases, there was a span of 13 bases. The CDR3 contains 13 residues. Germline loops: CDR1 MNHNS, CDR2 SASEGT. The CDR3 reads CASSLGPPHEQYF. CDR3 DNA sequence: TGTGCCAGCAGTCTGGGACCTCCACACGAGCAGTACTTC.

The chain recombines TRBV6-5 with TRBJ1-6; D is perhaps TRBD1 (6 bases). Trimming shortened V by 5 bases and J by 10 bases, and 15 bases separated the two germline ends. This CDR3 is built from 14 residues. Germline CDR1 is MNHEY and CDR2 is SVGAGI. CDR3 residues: CASSPGTPGSPLHF. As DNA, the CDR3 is TGTGCCAGCAGTCCCGGGACACCAGGGTCACCCCTCCACTTT.